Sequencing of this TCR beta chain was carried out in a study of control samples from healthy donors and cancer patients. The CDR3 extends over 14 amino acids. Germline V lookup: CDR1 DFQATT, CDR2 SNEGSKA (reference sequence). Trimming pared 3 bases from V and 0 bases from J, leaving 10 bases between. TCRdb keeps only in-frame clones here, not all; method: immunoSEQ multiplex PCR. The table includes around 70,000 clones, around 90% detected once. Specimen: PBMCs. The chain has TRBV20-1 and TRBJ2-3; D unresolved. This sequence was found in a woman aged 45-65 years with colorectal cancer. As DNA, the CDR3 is TGCAGTGCTAGTGAAAAGGGCAGCACAGATACGCAGTATTTT. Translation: CSASEKGSTDTQYF.